This T cell receptor (beta chain) was found in a study of cytomegalovirus exposure and HLA in healthy donors. Study details: Among the roughly 400 genotyped donors, 81% were placed in the Caucasian-associated ancestry cluster. Study findings and constraints: Later analysis suggested links between common viral pathogens and several top significant clusters. HLA alleles were associated with around 17,000 TCR beta sequences in a later analysis at 0.05 false discovery rate. V- and J-gene trimming in TCR beta was tied to a missense DCLRE1C variant by an analysis performed later.

V lost 0 bases, J lost 4 bases, and 5 bases stayed unmatched. CDR3 length: 16 amino acids. The germline V gene has CDR1 LGHNA and CDR2 YNFKEQ. Comments on this clone: Its matching antigen is unknown.

The PCR had 60 Vbeta and 13 Jbeta primers. Data came from immunoSEQ multiplex PCR; TCRdb stores just in-frame clones and leaves some out. The table lists about 160,000 clones. The TCR sequence derives from a woman in her fifties or sixties in good health and CMV-seronegative. The chain has TRBV4-2 and TRBJ1-4; 7 nucleotides align to TRBD1. The sequenced sample consisted of PBMCs. The CDR3 loop reads CASSQDTGADNEKLFF. CDR3 in DNA: TGTGCCAGCAGCCAAGACACAGGGGCCGATAATGAAAAACTGTTTTTT.